These 5 T cell receptor beta chains were sequenced from one sample in a study of cytotoxic CD8 clonotypes in ibrutinib-treated CLL. TCRdb keeps only in-frame clones here, not all; method: immunoSEQ multiplex PCR. Here the sample spans about 130,000 clones, 79% being singletons. The sequencing here drew on PBMCs, taken after 12 months of ibrutinib treatment. The receptors were gathered from a human donor with chronic lymphocytic leukemia.

The chain carries TRBV6-5 and TRBJ2-1; 7 nucleotides align to TRBD2. CDR1 MNHEY and CDR2 SVGAGI come from the germline V gene. This CDR3 has 15 amino acids. With V trimmed by 7 bases and J by 5 bases, 11 bases remained unmatched. Written as DNA, the CDR3 is TGTGCCAGCAATCCGCTAGCGGCAACAAACAATGAGCAGTTCTTC. Its protein is CASNPLAATNNEQFF.

The chain links TRBV30 to TRBJ2-7; 7 bases map to TRBD2. This CDR3 has 13 residues. Germline CDR1 reads GTSNPN; CDR2 reads SVGIG (reference sequence). V trimming: 4 bases; J trimming: 0 bases; junction bases outside the gene matches: 3. CDR3 in amino acids: CAWNAGASYEQYF. CDR3 DNA sequence: TGTGCCTGGAATGCGGGAGCCTCCTACGAGCAGTACTTC.

The V gene is TRBV7-8, the J gene TRBJ2-5; D possibly matches TRBD1 or TRBD2 (5 bases each). From germline, CDR1 is SGHVS and CDR2 FQNEAQ. The CDR3 is 15 residues long. V lost 5 bases and J 1 base, leaving 14 bases between the germline ends. The CDR3 region is CASSRGGRIQETQYF. The CDR3 bases are TGTGCCAGCAGCCGGGGCGGGCGGATCCAAGAGACCCAGTACTTC.

This sequence joins TRBV28 and TRBJ2-3; D is unclear. CDR3 length: 13 residues. V lost 8 bases, J lost 7 bases, and 16 bases lay in between. Germline CDR1 MDHEN, CDR2 SYDVKM. This chain's CDR3 is CASWAAPGYTQYF. The CDR3, as DNA: TGTGCCAGCTGGGCGGCCCCAGGATATACGCAGTATTTT.

V is TRBV2 and J is TRBJ2-3; 7 positions match TRBD2. In germline, CDR1 is SNHLY, CDR2 FYNNEI. The CDR3 contains 15 residues. V lost 5 bases, J lost 4 bases, and 9 bases stayed unmatched. The CDR3 nucleotides read TGTGCCAGCAGTCAAGAGCGGGATGGGTCAGATACGCAGTATTTT. Residues: CASSQERDGSDTQYF. Drawing the rest from reference TRBV2 and TRBJ2-3, the complete variable domain is EPEVTQTPSHQVTQMGQEVILRCVPISNHLYFYWYRQILGQKVEFLVSFYNNEISEKSEIFDDQFSVERPDGSNFTLKIRSTKLEDSAMYFCASSQERDGSDTQYFGPGTRLTVL.